This T cell receptor (beta chain) originates from a study of molecular identifiers for immune sequencing clone quantification. This clonotype was counted many times. What it binds is not known. Germline CDR1 and CDR2: ENHRY and SYGVKD. The V end lost 1 base, the J end lost 3 bases, and 3 bases lay between the germline ends. The CDR3 consists of 13 residues. The bulk TCR libraries were made with methods described before and with listed TCR primers. TCRdb ran MiXCR on the PCR reads and lists one entry per CDR3 protein. The sample yields under 650,000 distinct CDR3 sequences, about 20% seen once. A CD8+CD4-CCR7+CD45RA+ gate was used to sort naive CD8 T cells. Study results and caveats: Investigators reportedly could detect spiked Jurkat TCR RNA from one cell among around 900,000 naive cells. Clones above 20 RNA copies contained over 98% of effector molecules and under 1% of naive molecules.

Sequencing was done on a sample of naive CD8+ T cells from blood, with Jurkat cell RNA spiked in. The subset was: FACS-sorted CD8+CD4-CCR7+CD45RA+ naive T cells. This receptor was taken from a human donor in good health. Some libraries in this study had Jurkat cell RNA spiked in. This chain uses TRBV10-3 with TRBJ2-2; D not resolved. CDR3 amino acids: CAISEWDTGELFF. In nucleotides, the CDR3 is TGTGCCATCAGTGAGTGGGACACCGGGGAGCTGTTTTTT.